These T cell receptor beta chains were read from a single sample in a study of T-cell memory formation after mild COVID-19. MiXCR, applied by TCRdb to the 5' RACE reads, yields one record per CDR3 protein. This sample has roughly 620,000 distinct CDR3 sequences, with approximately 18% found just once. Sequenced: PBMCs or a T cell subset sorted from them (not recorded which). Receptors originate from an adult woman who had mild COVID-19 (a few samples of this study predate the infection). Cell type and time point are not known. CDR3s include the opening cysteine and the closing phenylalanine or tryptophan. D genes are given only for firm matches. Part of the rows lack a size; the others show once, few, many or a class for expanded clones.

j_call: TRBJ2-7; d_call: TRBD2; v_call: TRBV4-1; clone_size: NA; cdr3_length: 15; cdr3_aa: CASSLLAVSSYEQYF; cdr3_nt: TGCGCCAGCAGCTTACTAGCGGTGAGCTCCTACGAGCAGTACTTC
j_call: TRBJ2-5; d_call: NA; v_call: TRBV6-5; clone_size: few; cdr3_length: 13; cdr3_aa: CASSYSLQETQYF; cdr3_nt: TGTGCCAGCAGTTACAGCCTACAAGAGACCCAGTACTTC
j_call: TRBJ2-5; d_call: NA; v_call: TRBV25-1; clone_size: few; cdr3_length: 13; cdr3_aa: CASSVGSQETQYF; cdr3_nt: TGTGCCAGCAGTGTGGGCAGTCAAGAGACCCAGTACTTC
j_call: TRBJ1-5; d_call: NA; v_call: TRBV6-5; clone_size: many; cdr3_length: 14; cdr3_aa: CASSYSGGNQPQHF; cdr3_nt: TGTGCCAGCAGTTACTCGGGGGGTAACCAGCCCCAGCATTTT
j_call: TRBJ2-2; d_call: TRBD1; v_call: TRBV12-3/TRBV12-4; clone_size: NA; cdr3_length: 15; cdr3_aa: CASSLQGARTGELFF; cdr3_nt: TGTGCCAGCAGCTTGCAGGGGGCGAGAACCGGGGAGCTGTTTTTT
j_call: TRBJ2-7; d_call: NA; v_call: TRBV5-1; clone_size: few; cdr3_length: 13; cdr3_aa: CASSRRGSLEQYF; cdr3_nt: TGCGCCAGCAGCCGGCGGGGTTCGCTCGAGCAGTACTTC
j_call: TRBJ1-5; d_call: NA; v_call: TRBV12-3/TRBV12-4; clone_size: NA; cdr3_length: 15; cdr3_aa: CASSRTGRAQQPQHF; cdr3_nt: TGTGCCAGCAGTCGCACCGGCAGGGCGCAGCAGCCCCAGCATTTT
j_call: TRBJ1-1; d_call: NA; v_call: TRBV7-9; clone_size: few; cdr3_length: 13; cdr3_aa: CASSLGEGNEAFF; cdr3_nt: TGTGCCAGCAGCTTAGGGGAGGGGAATGAAGCTTTCTTT
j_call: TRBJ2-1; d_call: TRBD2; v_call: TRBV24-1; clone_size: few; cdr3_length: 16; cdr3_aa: CATSDPGLAGVHEQFF; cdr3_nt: TGTGCCACCAGTGATCCTGGACTAGCGGGAGTTCATGAGCAGTTCTTC
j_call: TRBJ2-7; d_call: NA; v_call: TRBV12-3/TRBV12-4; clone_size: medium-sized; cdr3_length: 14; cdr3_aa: CASSLERGSYEQYF; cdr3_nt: TGTGCCAGCAGTTTAGAGAGGGGGAGCTACGAGCAGTACTTC
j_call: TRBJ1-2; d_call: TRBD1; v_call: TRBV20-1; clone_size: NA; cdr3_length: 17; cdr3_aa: CSARIGAGGYRSDGYTF; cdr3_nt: TGCAGTGCTCGAATCGGGGCAGGGGGTTATCGGTCCGATGGCTACACCTTC
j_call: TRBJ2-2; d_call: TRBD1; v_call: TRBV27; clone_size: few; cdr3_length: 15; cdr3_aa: CASRPGTENTGELFF; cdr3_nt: TGTGCCAGCAGACCCGGGACAGAGAACACCGGGGAGCTGTTTTTT
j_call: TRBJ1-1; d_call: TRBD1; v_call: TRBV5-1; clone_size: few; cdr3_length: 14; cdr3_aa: CASSPDRVGTEAFF; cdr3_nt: TGCGCCAGCAGCCCCGACAGGGTCGGCACTGAAGCTTTCTTT
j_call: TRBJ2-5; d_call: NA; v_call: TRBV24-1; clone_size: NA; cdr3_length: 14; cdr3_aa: CATSDRSHQETQYF; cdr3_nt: TGTGCCACCAGTGACAGGTCTCACCAAGAGACCCAGTACTTC
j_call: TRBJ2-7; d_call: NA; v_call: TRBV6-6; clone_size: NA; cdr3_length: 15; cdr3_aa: CASSYPSAGSYEQYF; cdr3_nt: TGTGCCAGCAGTTACCCCTCGGCAGGATCCTACGAGCAGTACTTC
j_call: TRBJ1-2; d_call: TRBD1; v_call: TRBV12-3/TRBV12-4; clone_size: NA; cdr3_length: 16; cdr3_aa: CASRPGRTGRTEGYTF; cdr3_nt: TGTGCCAGCAGGCCTGGACGGACAGGGAGGACGGAAGGCTACACCTTC
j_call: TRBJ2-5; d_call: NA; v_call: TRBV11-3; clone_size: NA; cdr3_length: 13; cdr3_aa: CASSPTGFGTQYF; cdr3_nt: TGTGCCAGCAGCCCAACAGGGTTTGGGACCCAGTACTTC
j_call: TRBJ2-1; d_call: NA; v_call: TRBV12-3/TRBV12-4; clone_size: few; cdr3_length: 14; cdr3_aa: CASSLGYRDSEQFF; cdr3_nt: TGTGCCAGCAGTTTAGGCTACCGGGACTCGGAGCAGTTCTTC
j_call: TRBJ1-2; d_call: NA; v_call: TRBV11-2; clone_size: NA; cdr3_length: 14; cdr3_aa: CASSLGVGNYGYTF; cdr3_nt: TGTGCCAGCAGCTTAGGGGTTGGGAACTATGGCTACACCTTC
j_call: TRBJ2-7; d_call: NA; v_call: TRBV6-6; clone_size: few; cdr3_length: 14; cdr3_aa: CASSYSTPWGEQYF; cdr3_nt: TGTGCCAGCAGTTACTCGACGCCCTGGGGCGAGCAGTACTTC
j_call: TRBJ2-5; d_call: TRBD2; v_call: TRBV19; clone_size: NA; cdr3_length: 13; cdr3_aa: CATKPGGQETQYF; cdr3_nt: TGTGCCACAAAACCCGGGGGGCAAGAGACCCAGTACTTC
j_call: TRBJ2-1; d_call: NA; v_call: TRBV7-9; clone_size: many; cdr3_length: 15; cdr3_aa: CASSLGRGSYNEQFF; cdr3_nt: TGTGCCAGCAGCTTGGGACGCGGCTCCTACAATGAGCAGTTCTTC
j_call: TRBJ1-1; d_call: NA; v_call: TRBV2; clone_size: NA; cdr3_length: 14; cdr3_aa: CASTGGQFNTEAFF; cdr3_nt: TGTGCCAGCACCGGGGGGCAGTTTAACACTGAAGCTTTCTTT
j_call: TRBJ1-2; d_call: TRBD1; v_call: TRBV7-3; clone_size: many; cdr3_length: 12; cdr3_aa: CASSSTGDGYTF; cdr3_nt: TGTGCCAGCAGCTCTACAGGGGATGGCTACACCTTC
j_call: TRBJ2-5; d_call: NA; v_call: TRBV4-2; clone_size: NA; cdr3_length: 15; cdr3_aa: CASSLVRRGQETQYF; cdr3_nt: TGTGCCAGCAGCCTCGTGCGTAGGGGGCAAGAGACCCAGTACTTC
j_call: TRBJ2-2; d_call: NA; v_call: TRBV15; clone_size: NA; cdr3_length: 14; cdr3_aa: CATSTRLEGGELFF; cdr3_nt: TGTGCCACCAGCACTCGACTAGAGGGCGGGGAGCTGTTTTTT
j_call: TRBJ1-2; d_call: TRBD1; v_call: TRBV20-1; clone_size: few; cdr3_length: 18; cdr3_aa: CSARDFFPGQIDNYGYTF; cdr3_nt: TGCAGTGCTAGAGATTTCTTTCCGGGACAGATAGATAACTATGGCTACACCTTC